Below, one T cell receptor (beta chain) is given with its context. This entry belongs to a study of blood T cell repertoires in COVID-19. Germline CDR1 is SGHTA and CDR2 is FQGNSA. V was clipped by 1 base and J by 0 bases, with 7 bases between them. The CDR3 covers 15 residues. This table comes from immunoSEQ multiplex PCR, and its TCRdb copy is limited to in-frame clones, with some not included. The repertoire holds about 79,000 clones, with around 89% as singletons. Sequences were obtained from peripheral blood. The TCR comes from a man in his 70s with active or convalescent COVID-19. The chain employs TRBV7-2 and TRBJ1-3, with D unclear. CDR3 nucleotide sequence: TGTGCCAGCAGCTTAGGCCTAAACTCTGGAAACACCATATATTTT. Its translation: CASSLGLNSGNTIYF.